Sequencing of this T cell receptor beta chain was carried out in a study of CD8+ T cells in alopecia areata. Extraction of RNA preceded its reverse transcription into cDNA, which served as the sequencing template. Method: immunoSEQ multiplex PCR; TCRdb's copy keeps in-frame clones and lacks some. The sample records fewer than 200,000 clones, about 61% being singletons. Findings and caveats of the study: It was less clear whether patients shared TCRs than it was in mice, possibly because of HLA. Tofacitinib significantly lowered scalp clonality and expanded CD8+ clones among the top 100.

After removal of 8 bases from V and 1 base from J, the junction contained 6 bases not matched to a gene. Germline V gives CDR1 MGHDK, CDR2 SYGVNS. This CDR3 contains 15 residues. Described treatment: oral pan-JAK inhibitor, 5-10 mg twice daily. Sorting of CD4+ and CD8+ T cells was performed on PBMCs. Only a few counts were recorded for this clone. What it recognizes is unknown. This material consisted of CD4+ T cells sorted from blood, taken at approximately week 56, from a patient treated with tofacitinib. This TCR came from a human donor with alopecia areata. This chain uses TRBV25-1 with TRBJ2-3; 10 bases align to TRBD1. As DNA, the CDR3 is TGTGCCAGCGGGAGGACAGGGGGACGCACAGATACGCAGTATTTT. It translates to CASGRTGGRTDTQYF.